This T cell receptor (beta chain) is drawn from a study of shared clonotypes between healthy human individuals (dated by TCRdb to 2020 to 2022). In the study overall: The cohort comprised a couple of women and a few men aged 18 to 49 years. For each donor, three plates each were used for CD4 naive and CD4 memory, two plates were used for CD8 naive, and one plate was used for CD8 memory. To estimate repertoire size and how much clonotype sharing occurs between individuals, the study deeply sequenced the blood TCR repertoires of 4 to 6 healthy adults. Libraries were prepared and TCR repertoires were sequenced by different laboratories using diverse techniques, in order to increase sequencing depth and limit assay-specific biases. Per donor, leukapheresis produced somewhere between about 0.8 and 9 billion PBMCs.

TCR CDR3 regions were amplified from genomic DNA by multiplex PCR using the deep immunoSEQ assay. Genomic DNA extracted from each cell subset was distributed evenly over all wells of several immunoSEQ 96-well plates, and each plate served as one replicate. For sorted subsets, each replicate PCR was loaded with 200 ng genomic DNA, equivalent to approximately 33,000 T cell genomes. Purified libraries were measured with a Qubit 3.0 fluorometer, size-checked on a Bioanalyzer 2100, and measured again with the KAPA Library Quantification kit. Each immunoSEQ 96-well plate was sequenced on its own single-read 150-cycle Illumina NextSeq 550 flow cell. Per the source publication's procedure: The immunoSEQ output contained only junctional sequences without quality scores, so filtering could not match that applied to full-length reads. To assign V/J genes and CDR3, sequences were annotated against IMGT germline references using PyIR, a Python wrapper for IgBLAST v1.9. Any read was removed if the V/J assignment was weak (E-value above 1e-6), the CDR3 was missing, or the read contained stop codons, out-of-frame junctions, or ambiguous translated residues. V3J clonotypes were defined as sequences sharing an identical inferred V gene, J gene, and CDR3 amino acid sequence. To compute the percentage overlap between repertoires, the number of shared unique clonotypes was divided by the size of the smaller repertoire. RTK rarefaction, the Chao1 estimator, and Recon v2.1 estimates of unobserved clonotypes were used to assess repertoire richness. For all TCRbeta clonotypes obtained by the gDNA method from a few donors, generation probabilities were computed with OLGA. What TCRdb holds here is the immuneACCESS table cut down to in-frame rearrangements. Part of the clones is not present; checked against another copy, under half of the missing clones reflect an unresolved V gene, and the others are unexplained. V, J and clone size are taken as reported in that table, and D and trimming were inferred from the DNA itself. The sample has approximately 2.1 million clones on record, about 92% of them singletons. The ten largest make up around 0.4% of the sample.

V sheds 6 bases and J sheds 6 bases, leaving 17 bases between their ends. The germline V gene supplies CDR1 MNHNS and CDR2 SASEGT. Counted from cysteine to phenylalanine, this CDR3 has 15 amino acids. Only the CDR3 DNA is retained, 45 bases long and in frame from the first base. Healthy HIV-negative adults with no recently reported acute infections or vaccinations were included as donors. Only Caucasian adults living in Nashville, Tennessee, USA were represented among the donors. CD4+ T cells were enriched through magnetic negative selection, after which naive cells were positively selected on CD45RA and the remaining negative fraction served as the memory subset. Blood was obtained by leukapheresis, after which PBMCs were separated by Ficoll-Histopaque density gradient centrifugation and cryopreserved in liquid nitrogen vapor phase. Analytical flow cytometry was used to check the purity and quantity of every magnetically sorted T cell population. Each sorted fraction had its genomic DNA isolated and then quantified by UV absorbance on a Nanodrop 2000c.

On the study overall, not on this receptor specifically: Pairwise subsampling indicated that sequencing depth was expected to affect the degree of clonotype sharing among donors. Larger estimated clonotype richness was generally found for naive subsets than for memory subsets. Rarefaction of sorted-subset datasets indicated incomplete sequencing despite the large sequencing depth. Compared with non-shared clonotypes, the clonotypes found in all four sorted-subset donors had higher generation probabilities. The small number of donors limited the genetic and exposure-history diversity represented. Sampling was restricted to blood, and TCR repertoires in tissue are likely to differ from TCR repertoires in blood. When a handful of donors were compared, the shared fraction of clonotypes was roughly 5% for naive CD4, more than 3% for naive CD8, 2.3% for memory CD4, and 0.35% to 0.5% for memory CD8.

As concerns this clone: Its antigen is still unknown. Base qualities are not provided; no much larger clone lies one nucleotide away.

The chain uses TRBV6-1 and TRBJ2-2, and perhaps TRBD2 as D gene, on 6 matching bases. The sequencing input was naive CD4+ T cells from PBMCs. The cell subset or site label of this sample denotes: CD45RA+ positively selected. The clonotype was recovered from a man between 18 and 29 years old in good health. Some clones in this sample may be carry-over from other donors' samples. The CDR3 corresponds to CASSGRGNWAGELFF. The DNA sequence is as follows: TGTGCCAGCAGCGGCCGGGGGAATTGGGCCGGGGAGCTGTTTTTT.